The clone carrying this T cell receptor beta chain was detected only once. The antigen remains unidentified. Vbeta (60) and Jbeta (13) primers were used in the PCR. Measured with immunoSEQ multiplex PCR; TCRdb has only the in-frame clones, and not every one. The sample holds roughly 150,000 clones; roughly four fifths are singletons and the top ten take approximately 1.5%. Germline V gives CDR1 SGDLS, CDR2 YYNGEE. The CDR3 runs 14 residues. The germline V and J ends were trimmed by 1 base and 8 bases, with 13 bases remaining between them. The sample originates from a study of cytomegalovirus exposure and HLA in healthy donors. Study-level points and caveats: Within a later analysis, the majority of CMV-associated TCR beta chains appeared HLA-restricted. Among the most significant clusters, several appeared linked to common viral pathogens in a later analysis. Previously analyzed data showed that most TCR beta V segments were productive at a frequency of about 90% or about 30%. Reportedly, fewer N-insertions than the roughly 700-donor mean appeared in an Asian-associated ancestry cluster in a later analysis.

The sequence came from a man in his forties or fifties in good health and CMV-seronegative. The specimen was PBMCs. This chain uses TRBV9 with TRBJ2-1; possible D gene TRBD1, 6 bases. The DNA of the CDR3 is TGTGCCAGCAGCGTAAGATCAGGGGCAGATGAGCAGTTCTTC. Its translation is CASSVRSGADEQFF. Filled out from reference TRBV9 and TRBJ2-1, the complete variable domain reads DSGVTQTPKHLITATGQRVTLRCSPRSGDLSVYWYQQSLDQGLQFLIQYYNGEERAKGNILERFSAQQFPDLHSELNLSSLELGDSALYFCASSVRSGADEQFFGPGTRLTVL.